These 26 T cell receptor beta chains came from one sample sequenced in a study of OX40 agonist ivuxolimab in advanced cancers. Here immunoSEQ multiplex PCR was the method, and the copy in TCRdb shows in-frame clones only, minus some. The sample shows roughly 70,000 clones, 85% to 90% of them seen only once. Sequencing was performed on CD4+ or CD8+ T cells sorted from blood, taken in a trial of the OX40 agonist ivuxolimab. The receptors come from an adult with an advanced solid tumor such as melanoma, head and neck, liver or kidney cancer.

The gene calls are TRBV25-1 and TRBJ2-7; 7 nucleotides match TRBD1. The CDR3 length is 13 residues. J lost 4 bases, V lost 2 bases, and 2 bases had no gene match. Looked up from germline, CDR1 is MGHDK and CDR2 is SYGVNS. The CDR3: CASSEQGVYEQYF. The CDR3 nucleotides are TGTGCCAGCAGTGAACAGGGGGTTTACGAGCAGTACTTC.

The V gene is TRBV7-2, the J gene TRBJ2-1; D is uncertain. The germline gives CDR1 SGHTA, CDR2 FQGNSA. V was cut by 5 bases and J by 6 bases, with 14 bases left in between. CDR3 length: 14 residues. The CDR3 nucleotides read TGTGCCAGCAGCCCCTGGTCAGATAGCAATGAGCAGTTCTTC. Translated: CASSPWSDSNEQFF.

The CDR3, as DNA: TGTGCCAGCAGCTTAGATCGCGGGAGAAAAGTCGGGGAGCTGTTTTTT. Translation gives CASSLDRGRKVGELFF. This sequence joins TRBV11-2 and TRBJ2-2; 7 bases line up with TRBD2. The trim removed 0 bases at V and 7 bases at J, leaving 8 bases unmatched. The CDR3 spans 16 residues. Germline CDR1 reads SGHAT; CDR2 reads FQNNGV.

The J gene is TRBJ2-5, the V gene TRBV5-6; 9 nucleotides match TRBD2. The CDR3 is 16 amino acids. J lost 0 bases, V lost 1 base, and 4 bases had no gene match. Per the germline V gene, CDR1 is SGHDT and CDR2 is YYEEEE. CDR3 bases: TGTGCCAGCAGCTTGCCTAGCGGGGCATACCAAGAGACCCAGTACTTC. The encoded protein is CASSLPSGAYQETQYF.

The V and J genes are TRBV20-1 and TRBJ2-7; no firm D call. The CDR3 extends over 10 amino acids. Germline assignment: CDR1 DFQATT and CDR2 SNEGSKA (reference sequence). The V gene lost 6 bases and the J gene lost 10 bases, with 13 bases spanning the gap. CDR3 DNA sequence: TGCAGTGCCGAGACCGATCGACAGTACTTC. Amino acids: CSAETDRQYF.

The rearrangement uses TRBV7-9 and TRBJ1-2, with a tentative D call TRBD1 (5 bases). Germline assignment: CDR1 SEHNR and CDR2 FQNEAQ (reference sequence). The CDR3 consists of 12 residues. V was shortened by 2 bases and J by 7 bases, with 8 bases between the two germline ends. CDR3 nucleotide sequence: TGTGCCAGCAGCTTATTGGGGGGTGGCTACACCTTC. This encodes CASSLLGGGYTF.

CDR3 protein: CASSQGEGQSFYEQYF. CDR3 nucleotide sequence: TGTGCCAGCAGCCAGGGGGAGGGACAGAGTTTCTACGAGCAGTACTTC. The chain has TRBV7-6 and TRBJ2-7; D tentatively fits TRBD1 or TRBD2 (7 bases each). The CDR3 totals 16 residues. Between the trimmed V and J ends, which lost 5 bases and 3 bases, there was a span of 20 bases. Germline V CDR1 and CDR2: SGHVS, FNYEAQ.

The V call is TRBV2, the J call TRBJ2-2; possibly TRBD2 for D (5 bases). V gave up 7 bases and J gave up 2 bases, with 11 bases separating them. The CDR3 has 14 amino acids. Germline V gives CDR1 SNHLY, CDR2 FYNNEI. The CDR3 bases are TGTGCCAGCACAGAAACTAGAAACACCGGGGAGCTGTTTTTT. This gives the protein CASTETRNTGELFF.

V and J are TRBV5-1 and TRBJ2-7, with D unresolved. Germline CDR1 and CDR2: SGHRS and YFSETQ. Trimming cost V 4 bases and J 2 bases, with 13 bases left between them. The CDR3 extends over 14 amino acids. The CDR3 DNA follows: TGCGCCAGCAGCCCAGAAGGCGGAACCTACGAGCAGTACTTC. Residues: CASSPEGGTYEQYF. The complete variable domain, with remaining parts taken from reference TRBV5-1 and TRBJ2-7, reads KAGVTQTPRYLIKTRGQQVTLSCSPISGHRSVSWYQQTPGQGLQFLFEYFSETQRNKGNFPGRFSGRQFSNSRSEMNVSTLELGDSALYLCASSPEGGTYEQYFGPGTRLTVT.

The V and J genes are TRBV7-2 and TRBJ2-5; the D is unclear. Trimming cost V 6 bases and J 3 bases, with 14 bases left between them. The V gene's germline CDR1 is SGHTA and CDR2 FQGNSA. This CDR3 spans 14 amino acids. DNA of the CDR3: TGTGCCAGCAGACCCTCACCTCTTGAAGAGACCCAGTACTTC. This translates into CASRPSPLEETQYF.

This chain uses TRBV10-1 with TRBJ1-5; D is possibly TRBD1 (5 bases). Germline V gene sequence: CDR1 WNHNN, CDR2 SYGVQD (reference sequence). V was trimmed by 2 bases and J by 0 bases, leaving 14 bases between them. This CDR3 region has 17 residues. CDR3 region: CASSEGHRFSSNQPQHF. The CDR3, as DNA: TGCGCCAGCAGTGAGGGACACCGGTTTTCTAGCAATCAGCCCCAGCATTTT.

The chain is built from TRBV5-1 and TRBJ2-1, with a weak D call TRBD2 (5 bases). The CDR3 loop spans 14 amino acids. V was cut by 2 bases and J by 2 bases, with 8 bases left in between. In germline, CDR1 is SGHRS, CDR2 YFSETQ. The CDR3 coding sequence is TGCGCCAGCAGCTTAGGGAGAACCTACAATGAGCAGTTCTTC. Encoded protein: CASSLGRTYNEQFF.

The gene calls are TRBV11-2 and TRBJ2-7; unclear D gene. CDR3 length: 14 residues. The germline V and J ends were trimmed by 4 bases and 4 bases, with 14 bases remaining between them. Germline CDR1 reads SGHAT; CDR2 reads FQNNGV. The CDR3 region is CASSSAPGPYEQYF. In DNA form, the CDR3 reads TGTGCCAGCAGCTCCGCGCCCGGACCTTACGAGCAGTACTTC.

The CDR3 reads CAWRTVGGNNQPQHF. CDR3 bases: TGTGCCTGGAGGACCGTCGGAGGGAACAATCAGCCCCAGCATTTT. The chain couples TRBV30 to TRBJ1-5; no definite D call. The CDR3 spans 15 residues. Per germline, CDR1 GTSNPN and CDR2 SVGIG (reference sequence). V was clipped by 3 bases and J by 3 bases, with 15 bases between them.

This chain joins TRBV6-5 and TRBJ1-5, with a possible D match to TRBD1 (5 bases). The V end lost 6 bases, the J end lost 8 bases, and 14 bases lay between the germline ends. The CDR3 sequence is 13 residues long. Germline CDR1 is MNHEY and CDR2 is SVGAGI. CDR3 nucleotides: TGTGCCAGCAGCGCTTCGGGAGGGGAGCCCCAGCATTTT. This translates into CASSASGGEPQHF.

This chain joins TRBV15 and TRBJ1-4; D not certain. Looked up from germline, CDR1 is LNHNV and CDR2 is YYDKDF (reference sequence). V gave up 3 bases and J gave up 4 bases, with 12 bases separating them. The CDR3 loop spans 15 amino acids. CDR3 bases: TGTGCCACCAGCAGCGGTGGCAGGAGTAATGAAAAACTGTTTTTT. Amino acid sequence: CATSSGGRSNEKLFF.

The rearrangement joins TRBV7-2 to TRBJ2-2; D gene unclear. Germline CDR1 and CDR2: SGHTA and FQGNSA. This CDR3 comprises 17 residues. The V end lost 5 bases, the J end lost 0 bases, and 16 bases lay between the germline ends. Here the CDR3 reads CASSPRLGSPNTGELFF. The CDR3 nucleotides are TGTGCCAGCAGCCCTAGATTGGGCAGTCCGAACACCGGGGAGCTGTTTTTT.

The J gene is TRBJ2-5, the V gene TRBV14; 11 bases map to TRBD2. The ends lost 5 bases at V and 0 bases at J; junction bases unmatched: 5. Germline CDR1 is SGHDN and CDR2 is FVKESK. The CDR3 consists of 16 residues. DNA for the CDR3: TGTGCCAGCAGCACACTAGCGGGGGATTACCAAGAGACCCAGTACTTC. The encoded protein is CASSTLAGDYQETQYF.

The chain is built from TRBV4-3 and TRBJ2-5; TRBD1 matches at 11 bases. The CDR3 consists of 17 residues. The J segment lost 0 bases and the V segment lost 3 bases, leaving 6 bases of the junction unmatched. CDR1 is LGHNA and CDR2 is YSLEER in the germline V gene. The CDR3 loop is CASSQGQGGQYQETQYF. The CDR3 DNA reads TGCGCCAGCAGCCAGGGACAGGGGGGACAGTACCAAGAGACCCAGTACTTC.

The chain recombines TRBV28 with TRBJ2-1; the match to TRBD2 covers 8 bases. V was pared by 4 bases and J by 7 bases, with 6 bases of the junction left unmatched. The CDR3 consists of 14 residues. Germline values: CDR1 MDHEN, CDR2 SYDVKM. The DNA of the CDR3 is TGTGCCAGCAGTTCGGCGGGAGGAACGAATGAGCAGTTCTTC. Translation gives CASSSAGGTNEQFF.

The chain couples TRBV27 to TRBJ2-1, with D perhaps TRBD1 (6 bases). Germline CDR1 and CDR2: MNHEY and SMNVEV (reference sequence). V was cut by 7 bases and J by 9 bases, with 22 bases left in between. The CDR3 is 15 residues long. The CDR3 DNA reads TGTGCCAGCACCCCCGGGACAATAGTTACGGGTGAGCAGTTCTTC. Residues: CASTPGTIVTGEQFF.

The chain employs TRBV6-1 and TRBJ2-2, with 8 bases fitting TRBD2. J lost 6 bases, V lost 7 bases, and 7 bases had no gene match. Germline assignment: CDR1 MNHNS and CDR2 SASEGT. This CDR3 region has 14 residues. The CDR3 region is CASNQRGYSGELFF. Here the CDR3 DNA reads TGTGCCAGCAACCAGCGGGGGTATTCCGGGGAGCTGTTTTTT.

The gene calls are TRBV18 and TRBJ2-1; 8 bases map to TRBD1. V dropped 4 bases and J dropped 6; count of bases not matched to a gene: 8. CDR3 length: 15 residues. Germline lookup yields CDR1 KGHSH and CDR2 LQKENI. CDR3 sequence (DNA): TGTGCCAGCTCACGCATCCAGGGGGCGTCCAATGAGCAGTTCTTC. It codes for CASSRIQGASNEQFF.

The J gene is TRBJ2-1, the V gene TRBV6-1; possible D gene TRBD2, 7 bases. The CDR3 consists of 15 residues. CDR1 is MNHNS, CDR2 SASEGT, per germline. The V end lost 3 bases, the J end lost 3 bases, and 12 bases lay between the germline ends. This CDR3 is CASSEGGAFYNEQFF. The DNA for the CDR3 is TGTGCCAGCAGTGAGGGGGGGGCCTTCTACAATGAGCAGTTCTTC.

The chain joins TRBV5-4 to TRBJ1-4; 10 bases are shared with TRBD1. V gave up 0 bases and J gave up 8 bases; unmatched junction bases: 4. The CDR3 is 15 amino acids. Per germline, CDR1 SGHNT and CDR2 YYREEE (reference sequence). CDR3 residues: CASSLAGQGMEKLFF. Here the CDR3 DNA reads TGTGCCAGCAGCTTGGCGGGACAGGGGATGGAAAAACTGTTTTTT.

The V and J genes are TRBV5-1 and TRBJ2-3, with 9 bases fitting TRBD1. The CDR3 sequence is 14 residues long. V gave up 7 bases and J gave up 4 bases; unmatched junction bases: 7. The germline CDR1 and CDR2 sequences are SGHRS and YFSETQ. CDR3 sequence (DNA): TGCGCCAGCTACTCGACAGGGGGGTCAGATACGCAGTATTTT. Protein: CASYSTGGSDTQYF.